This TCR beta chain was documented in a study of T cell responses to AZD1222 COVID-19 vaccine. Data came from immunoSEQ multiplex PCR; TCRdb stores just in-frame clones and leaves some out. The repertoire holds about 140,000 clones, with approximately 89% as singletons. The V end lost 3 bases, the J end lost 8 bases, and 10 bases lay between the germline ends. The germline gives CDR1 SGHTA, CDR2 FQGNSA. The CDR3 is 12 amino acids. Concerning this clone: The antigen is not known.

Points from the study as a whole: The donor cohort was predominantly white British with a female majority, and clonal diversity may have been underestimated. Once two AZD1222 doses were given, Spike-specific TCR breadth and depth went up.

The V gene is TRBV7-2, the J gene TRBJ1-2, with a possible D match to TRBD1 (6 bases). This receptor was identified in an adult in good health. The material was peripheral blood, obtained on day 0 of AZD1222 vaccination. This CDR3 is CASSFRGLGYTF. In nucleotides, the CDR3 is TGTGCCAGCAGCTTCAGGGGATTAGGCTACACCTTC.